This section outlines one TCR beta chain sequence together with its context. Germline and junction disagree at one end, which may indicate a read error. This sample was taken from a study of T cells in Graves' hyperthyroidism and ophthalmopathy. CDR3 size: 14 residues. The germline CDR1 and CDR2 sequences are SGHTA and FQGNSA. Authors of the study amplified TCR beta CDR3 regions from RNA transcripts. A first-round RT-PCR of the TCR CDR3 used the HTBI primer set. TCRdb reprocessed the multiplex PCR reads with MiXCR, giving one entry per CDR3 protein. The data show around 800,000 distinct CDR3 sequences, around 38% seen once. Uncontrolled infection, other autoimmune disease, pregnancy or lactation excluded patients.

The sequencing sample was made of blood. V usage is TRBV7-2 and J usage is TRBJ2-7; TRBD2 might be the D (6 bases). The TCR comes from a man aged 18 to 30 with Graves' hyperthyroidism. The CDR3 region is CAGSPKVGGYEQYF. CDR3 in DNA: TGTGCCGGCAGCCCGAAGGTGGGGGGCTACGAGCAGTACTTC.